These 10 T cell receptor beta chains share one sample of origin, sequenced in a study. Each CDR3 protein gets one entry after TCRdb re-called the RT-PCR reads with MiXCR. This table has hundreds of thousands of distinct CDR3 sequences, 12% to 15% appearing once. Sequencing input: memory CD4+ T cells from blood. Every receptor here comes from a female donor in good health, serving as a healthy control.

A few counts support this clonotype. DNA for the CDR3: TGTGCCAGCAGTTTAGCCCCGCTCACTGAAGCTTTCTTT. Translated, it gives CASSLAPLTEAFF. The chain uses TRBV12-3 or TRBV12-4 and TRBJ1-1; unclear D gene. V lost 0 bases to trimming and J lost 4 bases, with 6 bases between them. The CDR3 spans 13 residues.

This clonotype has more than one count but fewer than ten. The V and J genes are TRBV20-1 and TRBJ1-1; no clear D gene. The CDR3 is made up of 14 amino acids. CDR1 and CDR2 from the germline V gene are DFQATT and SNEGSKA (reference sequence). Trimming cost V 3 bases and J 1 base, with 12 bases left between them. CDR3 amino acids: CSASTFGRNTEAFF. The CDR3 nucleotides are TGCAGTGCTAGTACATTTGGGAGGAACACTGAAGCTTTCTTT.

This clonotype occurred many times. This chain links TRBV24-1 with TRBJ2-7, with D perhaps matching TRBD1 (5 bases). Trimming took 2 bases from V and 3 from J, leaving 10 bases between them. Germline V gives CDR1 KGHDR, CDR2 SFDVKD. This CDR3 is built from 14 residues. Written as DNA, the CDR3 is TGTGCCACCAGTGATTCCCGACAGATCTACGAGCAGTACTTC. Encoded protein: CATSDSRQIYEQYF.

This clonotype was seen at least ten times. CDR3: CASSASTFSGEQFF. The DNA for the CDR3 is TGTGCCAGCAGCGCAAGTACCTTTTCGGGTGAGCAGTTCTTC. V gene TRBV9 combines with J gene TRBJ2-1; D is unclear. Looked up from germline, CDR1 is SGDLS and CDR2 is YYNGEE. This CDR3 region has 14 residues. V dropped 3 bases and J dropped 9 bases, with 16 bases sitting between them. Supplemented by reference TRBV9 and TRBJ2-1, the full variable domain reads DSGVTQTPKHLITATGQRVTLRCSPRSGDLSVYWYQQSLDQGLQFLIQYYNGEERAKGNILERFSAQQFPDLHSELNLSSLELGDSALYFCASSASTFSGEQFFGPGTRLTVL.

This clonotype was seen a handful of times. The chain is built from TRBV7-9 and TRBJ2-1; 7 bases are shared with TRBD2. J was trimmed by 9 bases and V by 8 bases; bases with no gene match: 10. The CDR3 spans 13 residues. Germline lookup yields CDR1 SEHNR and CDR2 FQNEAQ (reference sequence). In DNA, the CDR3 is TGTGCCAGCGGGAGGGAGGGCCCGTTTGAGCAGTTCTTC. Its protein product is CASGREGPFEQFF.

With respect to this clonotype: A read error is possible here, since a much larger clone lies one base away. The rearrangement joins TRBV20-1 to TRBJ2-1; 14 bases agree with TRBD2. CDR3 length: 14 amino acids. CDR1 DFQATT and CDR2 SNEGSKA come from the germline V gene (reference sequence). The CDR3 bases are TGCAGTGCTGGGACTAGCGGGAGCCACAATGAGCAGATCTTC. Its translation is CSAGTSGSHNEQIF.

This clonotype was observed a handful of times. J is TRBJ2-1 and V is TRBV7-2; D is unclear. The V end lost 0 bases, the J end lost 1 base, and 13 bases lay between the germline ends. CDR1 is SGHTA, CDR2 FQGNSA, per germline. CDR3 length: 17 residues. The CDR3 reads CASSLALATQSYNEQFF. DNA for the CDR3: TGTGCCAGCAGCTTAGCGCTTGCGACACAATCCTACAATGAGCAGTTCTTC.

On this clonotype itself: Germline and junction disagree at one end, which may indicate a read error. This chain joins TRBV4-2 and TRBJ2-3; 7 positions agree with TRBD1. The CDR3 runs to 15 residues. CDR1 is LGHNA, CDR2 YNFKEQ, per germline. The CDR3 is CASSPLGTATDTHYF. In DNA form, the CDR3 reads TGTGCCAGCAGCCCCTTAGGGACAGCCACAGATACGCATTATTTT.

This clonotype was counted ten times or more. J is TRBJ1-5 and V is TRBV12-3 or TRBV12-4; tentatively, D is TRBD1 (5 bases). The CDR3 sequence is 14 residues long. Between the trimmed V and J ends, which lost 6 bases and 3 bases, there was a span of 12 bases. The DNA for the CDR3 is TGTGCCAGCAGACGGGACGGCCACAATCAGCCCCAGCATTTT. This sequence encodes CASRRDGHNQPQHF.

CDR3 sequence (DNA): TGTGCCAGCAGCTCTCGGGACAGGGCTGGTGGGGCCAACGTCCTGACTTTC. It yields the protein CASSSRDRAGGANVLTF. The chain recombines TRBV7-6 with TRBJ2-6; 9 positions match TRBD1. After removal of 4 bases from V and 3 bases from J, the junction contained 7 bases not matched to a gene. Germline V CDR1 and CDR2: SGHVS, FNYEAQ. This CDR3 contains 17 residues.